These 25 T cell receptor beta chains came from one sample sequenced in a study of CD8+CD57+ T cells in acquired aplastic anemia (dated by TCRdb to 2017 to 2018). Sequencing was performed on an Illumina HiSeq 2000. Profiling of TCR beta VDJ combinations and CDR3 sequences used genomic DNA as the template. Through fastp at Q25 and MiXCR, TCRdb rebuilt clones from the public reads, retaining in-frame beta chains. Identical CDR3 proteins give one entry, which carries the most common genes and DNA. Across this sample there are roughly 240,000 distinct CDR3 sequences, with approximately 45% seen only once. The ten biggest clones cover about 7.8% of the sample. The patients picked for sequencing were ones in whom flow cytometry had shown an expansion of CD8+CD57+ cells. The sequencing sample was made of sorted CD4+, CD8+, or CD8+CD57+ T cells (not recorded which) from PBMCs. These receptors were collected from a human donor with aplastic anemia.

The gene calls are TRBV7-8 and TRBJ1-2; no firm D call. The CDR3 totals 14 residues. CDR1 SGHVS and CDR2 FQNEAQ come from the germline V gene. V gave up 0 bases and J gave up 4 bases, with 9 bases separating them. The CDR3 loop is CASSLARVTYGYTF. DNA of the CDR3: TGTGCCAGCAGCTTAGCCCGGGTTACCTATGGCTACACCTTC.

There are many counts of this clonotype. The chain is built from TRBV24-1 and TRBJ2-2; D gene ambiguous. The CDR3 contains 13 residues. The ends were cut back, 6 bases at V and 8 bases at J, with 12 bases in the middle. Looked up from germline, CDR1 is KGHDR and CDR2 is SFDVKD. CDR3 bases: TGTGCCACCAGTTTGGATCGATGGGGGGAGCTGTTTTTT. Translating it yields CATSLDRWGELFF.

This clonotype appeared many times. CDR3 residues: CASSGRQTYEQYF. The CDR3, as DNA: TGTGCCAGCAGCGGACGTCAAACCTACGAGCAGTACTTC. The chain couples TRBV28 to TRBJ2-7; D not resolved. The length of the CDR3 is 13 residues. Germline CDR1 MDHEN, CDR2 SYDVKM. Trimming pared 6 bases from V and 2 bases from J, leaving 11 bases between.

This clonotype was counted ten times or more. J is TRBJ1-1 and V is TRBV20-1; D unclear. The ends were cut back, 3 bases at V and 5 bases at J, with 13 bases in the middle. CDR1 and CDR2 (germline): DFQATT, SNEGSKA (reference sequence). The CDR3 is 13 residues long. The CDR3 here is CSASPRGRTEAFF. The DNA of the CDR3 is TGCAGTGCTAGCCCAAGAGGAAGGACTGAAGCTTTCTTT.

This clonotype has just one count. The chain combines TRBV2 with TRBJ1-2; 8 bases map to TRBD1. Germline V gene data show CDR1 as SNHLY and CDR2 as FYNNEI. The CDR3 runs to 13 residues. V lost 8 bases and J lost 8; bases outside the gene matches: 10. The CDR3 region is CASLSQGVGGYTF. Here the CDR3 DNA reads TGTGCCAGCCTCTCACAGGGGGTAGGGGGCTACACCTTC.

This clonotype has a count of ten or more. V gene TRBV6-5 combines with J gene TRBJ2-5, with 14 bases identical to TRBD2. The germline V gene has CDR1 MNHEY and CDR2 SVGAGI. Germline trimming cut 2 bases from V and 4 bases from J; bases unmatched to any gene: 3. This CDR3 is 16 amino acids long. CDR3 nucleotides: TGTGCCAGCAGTTACAGGGGGACTAGCGGGGGAGAGACCCAGTACTTC. It is translated as CASSYRGTSGGETQYF.

This clonotype occurred a few times. V gene TRBV5-1 combines with J gene TRBJ2-5; D not certain. Trimming removed 4 bases from V and 1 base from J, with 8 bases in between. This CDR3 is 13 amino acids long. CDR1 SGHRS and CDR2 YFSETQ come from the germline V gene. CDR3 sequence: CASSPGSQETQYF. As DNA, the CDR3 is TGCGCCAGCAGCCCCGGGTCCCAAGAGACCCAGTACTTC.

This clonotype was seen only once. Without the conserved terminal phenylalanine or tryptophan, this CDR3 likely stems from a read error. In DNA, the CDR3 is TGTGCCAGCAGGTTAGCGGGAGACGGGTACGAGCAGTACTAC. This codes for CASRLAGDGYEQYY. The chain joins TRBV2 to TRBJ2-7; 9 bases are a match to TRBD2. This CDR3 comprises 14 residues. Germline CDR1 SNHLY, CDR2 FYNNEI. V lost 6 bases to trimming and J lost 4 bases; unmatched junction nucleotides: 7.

Many counts were recorded for this clonotype. The V gene is TRBV7-6, the J gene TRBJ2-2; D might be TRBD2 (6 bases). V dropped 6 bases and J dropped 7 bases, with 15 bases sitting between them. Germline CDR1 is SGHVS and CDR2 is FNYEAQ. This CDR3 contains 14 residues. The CDR3 sequence is CASSAEGGGGELFF. DNA for the CDR3: TGTGCCAGCAGTGCGGAGGGCGGCGGCGGGGAGCTGTTTTTT.

The chain carries TRBV5-1 and TRBJ1-1, with D possibly being TRBD1 (5 bases). The CDR3 is 11 amino acids. CDR1 and CDR2 from the germline V gene are SGHRS and YFSETQ. The V and J ends lost 0 bases and 9 bases respectively, with 6 bases between them. The CDR3 protein is CASSLEGQAFF. CDR3 nucleotide sequence: TGCGCCAGCAGCTTGGAGGGACAAGCTTTCTTT.

The genes are TRBV7-9 and TRBJ1-6, with no clear D. The CDR3 has 12 residues. Per the germline V gene, CDR1 is SEHNR and CDR2 is FQNEAQ (reference sequence). Trimming took 1 base from V and 9 from J, leaving 4 bases between them. In DNA form, the CDR3 reads TGTGCCAGCAGCTTAGTAACTTCACCCCTCCACTTT. Translated: CASSLVTSPLHF.

This clonotype was seen only once. The rearrangement joins TRBV10-3 to TRBJ2-7, with 7 bases aligning to TRBD1. Germline V gives CDR1 ENHRY, CDR2 SYGVKD. Trimming at V came to 10 bases and at J to 3 bases, leaving 9 bases not matched to a gene. CDR3 length equals 13 residues. In nucleotides, the CDR3 is TGTGCCAGCAAAACAGGGGATTGCTACGAGCAGTACTTC. Its protein product is CASKTGDCYEQYF.

This clonotype was found many times. The chain is built from TRBV25-1 and TRBJ2-5; D remains ambiguous. This CDR3 is built from 14 residues. The V end was cut by 5 bases, the J end by 1 base, with 11 bases between. Germline CDR1 is MGHDK and CDR2 is SYGVNS. The CDR3 loop reads CASSKVRTQETQYF. As DNA, the CDR3 is TGTGCCAGCAGTAAGGTTCGGACCCAAGAGACCCAGTACTTC.

Details on this clonotype: A much larger clone lies one base from this, so it may be a read error. CDR3 loop: CASSSSSGGTHERYF. CDR3 bases: TGCGCCAGCAGCTCCTCTAGCGGGGGCACCCACGAGCGGTACTTC. The V gene is TRBV5-1, the J gene TRBJ2-7; 10 nucleotides match TRBD2. The CDR3 consists of 15 residues. CDR1 is SGHRS, CDR2 YFSETQ, per germline.

On this clonotype itself: This clone may be a read error of a much larger clone one base away. The chain combines TRBV7-9 with TRBJ1-1; possible D gene TRBD1, 5 bases. The CDR3 is 14 amino acids. Germline values: CDR1 SEHNR, CDR2 FQNEAQ (reference sequence). CDR3 DNA: TGTGCCAGCAGCTTAGTTGAGGTGGACACTGAAGCTCTCTTT. Protein sequence: CASSLVEVDTEALF.

The chain uses TRBV24-1 and TRBJ2-1; 8 bases are a match to TRBD2. This CDR3 has 14 amino acids. Losses at the gene ends were 5 bases for V and 4 bases for J; bases not matched to a gene: 3. Germline CDR1 KGHDR, CDR2 SFDVKD. As DNA, the CDR3 is TGTGCCACCAGTGCCACTAGCGGTTACAATGAGCAGTTCTTC. Protein product: CATSATSGYNEQFF.

This clonotype was picked up one time. The chain links TRBV29-1 to TRBJ2-3; 9 bases map to TRBD1. The CDR3 totals 15 residues. Germline trimming cut 1 base from V and 0 bases from J; bases unmatched to any gene: 2. In germline, CDR1 is SQVTM, CDR2 ANQGSEA. The CDR3, as DNA: TGCAGCGTTGAAGGGGGACAGGGAAGCACAGATACGCAGTATTTT. Its translation is CSVEGGQGSTDTQYF.

This clonotype was recorded only once. This may be a read error, as it is one base from a much larger clone. The chain has TRBV14 and TRBJ2-7; TRBD1 aligns across 8 bases. Germline CDR1 is SGHDN and CDR2 is FVKESK. V gave up 0 bases and J gave up 6 bases; unmatched junction bases: 10. The CDR3 is made up of 16 amino acids. The CDR3 nucleotides read TGTGCCAGCAGCCAAGATCGGACAGGGCGAAGTGGCGAGCAGTACTTC. Encoded protein: CASSQDRTGRSGEQYF.

This chain connects TRBV19 to TRBJ2-1; 8 bases agree with TRBD2. V lost 11 bases, J lost 0 bases, and 12 bases stayed unmatched. From germline, CDR1 is LNHDA and CDR2 SQIVND (reference sequence). The CDR3 length is 16 residues. In DNA, the CDR3 is TGTGCCTGGACCCACCCTAGCGGGCCCTCCTACAATGAGCAGTTCTTC. This translates into CAWTHPSGPSYNEQFF.

The chain links TRBV15 to TRBJ1-2; D call uncertain. Deletions cut 3 bases from V and 7 bases from J, with 18 bases between. CDR1 is LNHNV and CDR2 is YYDKDF in the germline V gene (reference sequence). This CDR3 is 15 amino acids long. CDR3 residues: CATSSASTSESGYTF. The CDR3 DNA follows: TGTGCCACCAGCAGTGCTAGTACGTCGGAAAGTGGCTACACCTTC.

This clonotype was picked up a small number of times. The rearrangement joins TRBV27 to TRBJ1-5; 7 positions agree with TRBD1. V lost 5 bases and J lost 6; bases outside the gene matches: 7. The CDR3 is 14 residues long. CDR1 and CDR2 from the germline V gene are MNHEY and SMNVEV (reference sequence). The CDR3 DNA reads as TGTGCCAGCAGTCTGACAGGGACGGTTCAGCCCCAGCATTTT. Protein sequence: CASSLTGTVQPQHF.

The CDR3 region has the DNA TGTGCCAGCAGCTTACAGGGGTGGCAGCCCCAGCATTTT. This gives the protein CASSLQGWQPQHF. The chain has TRBV13 and TRBJ1-5, with TRBD1 as a possible D gene (6 bases). This CDR3 contains 13 residues. V lost 2 bases to trimming and J lost 7 bases, with 9 bases between them. Per the germline V gene, CDR1 is PRHDT and CDR2 is FYEKMQ (reference sequence).

V gene TRBV29-1 combines with J gene TRBJ2-1, with D possibly matching TRBD1 (5 bases). Germline V CDR1 and CDR2: SQVTM, ANQGSEA. CDR3 length equals 14 residues. In DNA form, the CDR3 reads TGCAGTGCTAGATTCCCGGGCGCAAGGGGTGAGCAGTTCTTC. This encodes CSARFPGARGEQFF.

At least ten counts were recorded for this clonotype. Here the CDR3 DNA reads TGTGCCAGCAGCACAGGGATGAGGACTGAAGCTTTCTTT. Translated: CASSTGMRTEAFF. The J gene is TRBJ1-1, the V gene TRBV7-3, with D possibly being TRBD1 (6 bases). Trimming took 5 bases from V and 5 from J, leaving 12 bases between them. This CDR3 region has 13 residues. Germline loops: CDR1 SGHTA, CDR2 FQGTGA.

The count of this clonotype is one. One junction end disagrees with the germline gene, perhaps due to a read error. V usage is TRBV20-1 and J usage is TRBJ2-7; TRBD1 or TRBD2 may be the D gene (5 bases each). CDR1 and CDR2 from the germline V gene are DFQATT and SNEGSKA (reference sequence). The CDR3 is 13 residues long. The CDR3 region has the DNA TGCGGTGCTAGTGGGGGTGGGTCCTACGAGCAGTACTTC. Its translation: CGASGGGSYEQYF.